These 7 T cell receptor beta chains share one sample of origin, sequenced in a study of early stage breast cancer tumors. The table came from immunoSEQ multiplex PCR; TCRdb's copy has only in-frame clones and leaves some out. The top ten hold 3% to 3.5% of the sample, which has about 50,000 clones, 78% seen once. The sample taken for sequencing was blood. All receptors come from a person in their 40s with breast cancer.

The chain combines TRBV5-1 with TRBJ2-1; 11 bases are shared with TRBD2. Per germline, CDR1 SGHRS and CDR2 YFSETQ. This CDR3 is 14 amino acids long. The J segment lost 9 bases and the V segment lost 4 bases, leaving 6 bases of the junction unmatched. This CDR3 reads CASSGLAGGGEQFF. The CDR3, as DNA: TGCGCCAGCAGCGGTTTAGCGGGAGGGGGTGAGCAGTTCTTC.

The chain employs TRBV7-3 and TRBJ2-7; no clear D. V lost 5 bases to trimming and J lost 3 bases, with 11 bases between them. The CDR3 spans 13 residues. Germline CDR1 reads SGHTA; CDR2 reads FQGTGA. CDR3 amino acids: CASSLSPDYEQYF. DNA for the CDR3: TGTGCCAGCAGCCTCTCCCCGGACTACGAGCAGTACTTC.

The chain has TRBV27 and TRBJ1-2; 9 bases are a match to TRBD1. Germline CDR1 MNHEY, CDR2 SMNVEV (reference sequence). With V trimmed by 5 bases and J by 4 bases, 11 bases remained unmatched. The CDR3 spans 16 residues. CDR3 in amino acids: CASSDYNRGLSYGYTF. The CDR3 nucleotides read TGTGCCAGCAGTGACTACAACAGGGGGCTTTCCTATGGCTACACCTTC.

This chain uses TRBV11-2 with TRBJ1-3; D is uncertain. V dropped 3 bases and J dropped 4 bases, with 16 bases sitting between them. Germline V gene lookup returns CDR1 SGHAT and CDR2 FQNNGV. This CDR3 has 16 amino acids. This CDR3 is CASSFFGEGRGNTIYF. CDR3 sequence (DNA): TGTGCCAGCAGCTTTTTTGGGGAGGGCCGAGGAAACACCATATATTTT.

The chain combines TRBV15 with TRBJ2-7, with TRBD1 matching over 8 bases. Unmatched junction bases numbered 4, after V lost 1 base and J lost 5 bases. CDR1 and CDR2 from the germline V gene are LNHNV and YYDKDF (reference sequence). This CDR3 has 14 amino acids. CDR3 bases: TGTGCCACCAGCAGAGGCAGGGGGCTGCACGAGCAGTACTTC. Protein product: CATSRGRGLHEQYF. The full variable domain, with the rest looked up from reference TRBV15 and TRBJ2-7, is DAMVIQNPRYQVTQFGKPVTLSCSQTLNHNVMYWYQQKSSQAPKLLFHYYDKDFNNEADTPDNFQSRRPNTSFCFLDIRSPGLGDTAMYLCATSRGRGLHEQYFGPGTRLTVT.

Comment on this clone: This sample also contains other DNA sequences that code for the same CDR3. The chain employs TRBV5-1 and TRBJ2-7; TRBD2 agrees at 10 bases. This CDR3 has 14 residues. Germline V CDR1 and CDR2: SGHRS, YFSETQ. V shed 1 base, J shed 2 bases, and the junction held 0 bases outside the gene matches. CDR3 in DNA: TGCGCCAGCAGCTTGACTAGCGGGGCCTACGAGCAGTACTTC. It encodes CASSLTSGAYEQYF.

Only a few counts were recorded for this clone. The rearrangement uses TRBV19 and TRBJ1-2, with D hard to call. The CDR3 runs to 12 residues. Germline V gene data show CDR1 as LNHDA and CDR2 as SQIVND (reference sequence). V dropped 8 bases and J dropped 8 bases, with 15 bases sitting between them. The CDR3 bases are TGTGCCAGTTCGGGCACCGGTAGGGGCTACACCTTC. Residues: CASSGTGRGYTF.